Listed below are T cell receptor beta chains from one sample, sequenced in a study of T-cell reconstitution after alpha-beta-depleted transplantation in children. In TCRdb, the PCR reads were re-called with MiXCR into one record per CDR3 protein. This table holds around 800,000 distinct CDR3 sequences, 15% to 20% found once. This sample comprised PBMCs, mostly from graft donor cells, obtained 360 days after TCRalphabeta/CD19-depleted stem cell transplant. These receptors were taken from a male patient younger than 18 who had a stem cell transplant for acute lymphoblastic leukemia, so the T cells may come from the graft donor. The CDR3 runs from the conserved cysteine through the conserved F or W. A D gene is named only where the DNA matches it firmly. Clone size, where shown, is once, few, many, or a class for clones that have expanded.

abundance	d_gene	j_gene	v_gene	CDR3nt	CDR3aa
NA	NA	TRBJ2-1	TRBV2	TGTGCCAGCAGTGCAAGATATGGGGACCGTACCTACAATGAGCAGTTCTTC	CASSARYGDRTYNEQFF
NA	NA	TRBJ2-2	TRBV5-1	TGCGCCAGCATGCTGATGGATCATGCCGGGGAGCTGTTTTTT	CASMLMDHAGELFF
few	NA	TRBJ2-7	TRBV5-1	TGCGCCAGCAGCCCGGAGGGGGGGGCCTTGTACGAGCAGTACTTC	CASSPEGGALYEQYF
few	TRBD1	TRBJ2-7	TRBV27	TGTGCCAGCAGGCTGGACAGGAAATCCTACGAGCAGTACTTC	CASRLDRKSYEQYF
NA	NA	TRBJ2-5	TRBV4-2	TGTGCCAGCAGCCAAGATAGCCGGGGTCGGCAAGAGACCCAGTACTTC	CASSQDSRGRQETQYF
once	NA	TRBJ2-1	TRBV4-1	TGCGCCAGCAGCCAAGTCGAGTCCTACAATGAGCAGTTCTTC	CASSQVESYNEQFF
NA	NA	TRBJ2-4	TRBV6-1	TGTGCCAGCAGTAATGGGTTCCCAGCCAAAAACATTCAGTACTTC	CASSNGFPAKNIQYF
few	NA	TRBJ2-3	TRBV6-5	TGTGCCAGCAGTTACGGCGGGAGCACAGATACGCAGTATTTT	CASSYGGSTDTQYF
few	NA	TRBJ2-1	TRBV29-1	TGCAGCGTTGAAGGTACCACACCTCGCGATCAGCAGTTCTTC	CSVEGTTPRDQQFF
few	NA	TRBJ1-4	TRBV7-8	TGTGCCAGCAGCTCAAGAGATCTCAGGAGTAATGAAAAACTGTTTTTT	CASSSRDLRSNEKLFF
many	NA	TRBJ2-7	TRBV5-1	TGCGCCAGCAGGCAGGTCCCGGGACATGAGCAGTACTTC	CASRQVPGHEQYF
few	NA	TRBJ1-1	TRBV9	TGTGCCAGCAGCGTAGGGGACTTAACGACTGAAGCTTTCTTT	CASSVGDLTTEAFF
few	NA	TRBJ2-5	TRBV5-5	TGTGCCAGCAGCTTCCCGCCCGGGCTAGCGACCCAGTACTTC	CASSFPPGLATQYF
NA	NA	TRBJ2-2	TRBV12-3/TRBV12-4	TGTGCCAGCAGTTTTGGGCGTTCAGTCGGGGAGCTGTTTTTT	CASSFGRSVGELFF
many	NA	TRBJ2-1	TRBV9	TGTGCCAGCAGCGTAGTACTAGAGAATGGTGAGCAGTTCTTC	CASSVVLENGEQFF
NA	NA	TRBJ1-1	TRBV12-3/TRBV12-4	TGTGCCAGCATCTTGGGTACTGAAGCTTTCTTT	CASILGTEAFF
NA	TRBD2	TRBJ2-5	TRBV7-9	TGTGCCAGCAGCTGGGCGGGAGGAGAGACCCAGTACTTC	CASSWAGGETQYF
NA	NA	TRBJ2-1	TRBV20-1	TGCAGTGCTAGAGATCCCGAGGGGACTGGGCAGTTCTTC	CSARDPEGTGQFF
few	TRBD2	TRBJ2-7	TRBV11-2	TGTGCCAGCAGCTTTAAAGGTATAGCGGCTAGCGGCTCCTACGAGCAGTACTTC	CASSFKGIAASGSYEQYF
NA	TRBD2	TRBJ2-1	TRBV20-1	TGCAGTGCTAGAGGGGGGGGGATTGCCAATGAGCAGTTCTTC	CSARGGGIANEQFF
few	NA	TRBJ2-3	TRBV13	TGTGCCAGCAGCTTAGGCCTAACGATTCAGTCAGGGGATACGCAGTATTTT	CASSLGLTIQSGDTQYF
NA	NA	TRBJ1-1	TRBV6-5	TGTGCCAGCAGTTTTATGAGGGTGAACACTGAAGCTTTCTTT	CASSFMRVNTEAFF
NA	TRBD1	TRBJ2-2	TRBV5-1	TGCGCCAGCAGCCTTGCGGGACAGGGGGTACGCGACACCGGGGAGCTGTTTTTT	CASSLAGQGVRDTGELFF
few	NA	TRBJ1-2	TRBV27	TGTGCCAGCAGTATCCTAGGGTCCAACTATGGCTACACCTTC	CASSILGSNYGYTF
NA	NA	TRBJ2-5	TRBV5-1	TGCGCCAGCAGCTTGCCTAGCAGGGAGACCCAGTACTTC	CASSLPSRETQYF
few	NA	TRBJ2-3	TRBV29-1	TGCAGCGTTGAACCGCCAGTCCCTAGCACAGATACGCAGTATTTT	CSVEPPVPSTDTQYF
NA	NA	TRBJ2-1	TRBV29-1	TGCAGCGTTGAAAAGGGTGAAGGACGCAATGAGCAGTTCTTC	CSVEKGEGRNEQFF
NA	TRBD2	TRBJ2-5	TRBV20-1	TGCAGTGCTACCTTAATAATGACCGGTCCGACCGGGACTAGCGGTTCTAGAGGGGAGACCCAGTACTTC	CSATLIMTGPTGTSGSRGETQYF
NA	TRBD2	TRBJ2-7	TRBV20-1	TGCAGTGCTAGAGTACCTAGCGGGAGGGTGATTCACGAGCAGTACTTC	CSARVPSGRVIHEQYF
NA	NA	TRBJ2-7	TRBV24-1	TGTGCCACCAGTGATTCAACAGGGATTTCCTACGAGCAGTACTTC	CATSDSTGISYEQYF
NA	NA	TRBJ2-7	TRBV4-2	TGTGCCAGCAGCCAAGACAGGTCCCCTAAGGGGCAGTACTTC	CASSQDRSPKGQYF
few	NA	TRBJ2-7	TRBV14	TGTGCCAGCAGCCCGAGACTAATAGTTGGCGAGCAGTACTTC	CASSPRLIVGEQYF
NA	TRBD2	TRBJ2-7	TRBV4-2	TGTGCCAGCAGGACTAGCGGGAAAAGAAACGAGCAGTACTTC	CASRTSGKRNEQYF
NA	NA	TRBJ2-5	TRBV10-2	TGCGCCAGCACCTTTCGACGGACCCGAGAGACCCAGTACTTC	CASTFRRTRETQYF
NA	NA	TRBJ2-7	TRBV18	TGTGCCAGCTCATCGCGTTCTCTTTACGAGCAGTACTTC	CASSSRSLYEQYF
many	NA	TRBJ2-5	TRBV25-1	TGTGCCAGTCTGGACCCTAGCGTTTGGGGTGGGGAGACCCAGTACTTC	CASLDPSVWGGETQYF
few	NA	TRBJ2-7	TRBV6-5	TGTGCCAGCAGTTACGCGGTGGTAGGGCCCTACGAGCAGTACTTC	CASSYAVVGPYEQYF
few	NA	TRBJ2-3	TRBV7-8	TGTGCCAGCAGCGACCCTCCGGGACCAAGCACAGATACGCAGTATTTT	CASSDPPGPSTDTQYF
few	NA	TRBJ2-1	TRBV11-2	TGTGCCAGCAGCGGTACCGGGGCCTGGCAGTTCTTC	CASSGTGAWQFF
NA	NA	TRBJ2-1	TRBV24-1	TGTGCCACCAGTGATTTTTACAGCCAGCAGTTCTTC	CATSDFYSQQFF
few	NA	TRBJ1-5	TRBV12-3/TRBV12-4	TGTGCCAGCACCCGGGGGCCTCAGCCCCAGCATTTT	CASTRGPQPQHF
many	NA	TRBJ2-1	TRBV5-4	TGTGCCAGCAGCGCATTTACAGGGCTCTCCTACAATGAGCAGTTCTTC	CASSAFTGLSYNEQFF
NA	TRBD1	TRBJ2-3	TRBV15	TGTGCCACCAGCATGGGCGGGACAGGGGGCAGCACAGATACGCAGTATTTT	CATSMGGTGGSTDTQYF
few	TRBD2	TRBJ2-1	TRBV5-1	TGCGCCAGCAGCTTGTTCCCTAGCGGATCCTCCTCCTACAATGAGCAGTTCTTC	CASSLFPSGSSSYNEQFF
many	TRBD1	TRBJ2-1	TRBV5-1	TGCGCCAGCACCAGGGGGATCAATGAGCAGTTCTTC	CASTRGINEQFF
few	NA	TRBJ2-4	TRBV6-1	TGTGCCAGCAGTGCTCACACGTCAGCCAAAAACATTCAGTACTTC	CASSAHTSAKNIQYF
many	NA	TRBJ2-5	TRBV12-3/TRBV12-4	TGTGCCAGCAGTTTAACCCAGGGACAAGAGACCCAGTACTTC	CASSLTQGQETQYF
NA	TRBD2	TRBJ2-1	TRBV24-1	TGTGCCACCAGTGATCAAGGACTAGCGGGTTCTTCGCAGTTCTTC	CATSDQGLAGSSQFF
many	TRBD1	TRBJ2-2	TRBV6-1	TGTGCCAGCACCCCCGGGACAGGGAACACCGGGGAGCTGTTTTTT	CASTPGTGNTGELFF
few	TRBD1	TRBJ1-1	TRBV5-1	TGCGCCAGCAAACTCAACGTGGACAGGTACACTGAAGCTTTCTTT	CASKLNVDRYTEAFF
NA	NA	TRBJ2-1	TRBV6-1	TGTGCCAGCAGTGCAATCGCCGGGACTTCCTACAATGAGCAGTTCTTC	CASSAIAGTSYNEQFF